The sequence of this T cell receptor (beta chain) was determined in a study of cytomegalovirus exposure and HLA in healthy donors. Looking at the study overall: Among roughly 180 million T cells, an earlier analysis found about 110 million unique TCR beta sequences. The study's findings and limits: Common viral pathogens seemed to be connected with several of the most significant clusters, according to a later analysis. Most of the TCR beta V segments (in an earlier analysis) were productive either about 87% or about 30% of the time. Prediction of most subjects' HLA-A and HLA-B alleles by TCR beta sequences was reportedly accurate.

60 Vbeta and 13 Jbeta primers were used in PCR. Using immunoSEQ multiplex PCR, the repertoire was profiled, and TCRdb retains in-frame clones only, with some absent. The data show 110,000 or so clones, approximately 80% seen once. About this clone itself: What it binds is unknown.

Germline V CDR1 and CDR2: MNHNS, SASEGT. The V and J ends lost 6 bases and 2 bases respectively, with 8 bases between them. The CDR3 covers 13 residues. This clonotype was obtained from a man aged 50 or older in good health and CMV-seropositive. The chain has TRBV6-1 and TRBJ1-5, with D unclear. Material: PBMCs. The CDR3 nucleotides are TGTGCCAGCAGGTGGGAGGGCAATCAGCCCCAGCATTTT. It codes for CASRWEGNQPQHF.